The rows below give T cell receptor beta chains drawn from one sample of a study of regulatory T cells in long-lasting Graves disease. MiXCR, run by TCRdb on the multiplex PCR reads, gives a single entry per CDR3 protein. The data contain a few hundred thousand distinct CDR3 sequences, around 17% of them singletons. These data also featured in a second study, about T cells in Graves' hyperthyroidism and ophthalmopathy.

Sequenced here: peripheral blood mononuclear cells (PBMCs), sampled at new diagnosis, from a patient treated with antithyroid drugs. These receptor sequences come from a man aged 40-49 years with Graves disease. Both conserved end residues are part of each CDR3. D genes are given only for firm matches. Only part of the rows carry a size: once, few, many, or a class if the clone is expanded.

D	V	size	J	CDR3	DNA
NA	TRBV10-2	many	TRBJ1-4	CASSESTRGGRDEKLFF	TGTGCCAGCAGTGAGTCAACCCGCGGGGGGCGAGATGAAAAACTGTTTTTT
NA	TRBV3-1	NA	TRBJ2-2	CASSHQSLGELVF	TGTGCCAGCAGCCATCAATCTCTCGGGGAGCTGGTTTTT
TRBD2	TRBV10-3	many	TRBJ2-5	CAISASGDQTQYF	TGTGCCATCAGTGCTAGCGGGGATCAGACCCAGTACTTC
NA	TRBV11-1	NA	TRBJ1-1	CASSQINRNTEAFF	TGTGCCAGCAGCCAGATCAACCGGAACACTGAAGCTTTCTTT
TRBD1	TRBV12-3/TRBV12-4	NA	TRBJ2-1	CASSFDRGDYNEQFF	TGTGCCAGCAGTTTCGACAGGGGGGACTACAATGAGCAGTTCTTC
NA	TRBV18	few	TRBJ2-7	CASSAGRLSYRQYF	TGTGCCAGCTCAGCGGGACGGCTGTCCTATAGGCAGTACTTC
NA	TRBV18	many	TRBJ2-5	CASSSLEGTETQYF	TGTGCCAGCTCGTCCCTCGAGGGTACGGAGACCCAGTACTTC
TRBD1	TRBV28	many	TRBJ2-7	CASSSLQGSSYEQYF	TGTGCCAGCAGTTCCCTACAGGGGAGCTCCTACGAGCAGTACTTC
NA	TRBV2	many	TRBJ2-7	CASSPRPNEQYF	TGTGCCAGCAGCCCAAGGCCCAACGAGCAGTACTTC
NA	TRBV9	many	TRBJ1-2	CACAGTQTNYGYTF	TGTGCCTGCGCCGGGACACAGACTAACTATGGCTACACCTTC
TRBD1	TRBV6-1	many	TRBJ2-7	CASNLDRGRYEQYF	TGTGCCAGCAACCTAGACAGGGGGCGATACGAGCAGTACTTC
TRBD2	TRBV20-1	once	TRBJ2-1	CSARDLLAGGSNEQFF	TGCAGTGCTAGAGATCTTCTGGCGGGAGGCTCCAATGAGCAGTTCTTC
NA	TRBV2	few	TRBJ1-5	CASSSSQGEPQHF	TGTGCCAGCAGTTCGTCTCAGGGTGAGCCCCAGCATTTT
TRBD1	TRBV3-1	NA	TRBJ2-7	CASSRGTGAIYEQYF	TGTGCCAGCAGCCGGGGGACAGGGGCCATCTACGAGCAGTACTTC
TRBD1	TRBV18	many	TRBJ2-7	CASSPQGAGTSYEQYF	TGTGCCAGCTCACCACAGGGGGCAGGGACCTCCTACGAGCAGTACTTC
NA	TRBV5-1	many	TRBJ2-7	CASSLGPGPSSEQYF	TGCGCCAGCAGCTTGGGTCCAGGGCCCTCTTCCGAGCAGTACTTC
TRBD1	TRBV28	NA	TRBJ1-1	CASSLWGQGDTEAFF	TGTGCCAGCAGTTTATGGGGGCAGGGGGACACTGAAGCTTTCTTT
TRBD1	TRBV18	many	TRBJ1-2	CASSPAPPQGAFYGYTF	TGTGCCAGCTCACCCGCACCTCCACAGGGGGCATTCTATGGCTACACCTTC
NA	TRBV18	many	TRBJ1-6	CASSSALERRSPLHF	TGTGCCAGCTCAAGTGCCTTGGAGCGGCGGTCACCCCTCCACTTT
NA	TRBV7-9	many	TRBJ2-3	CASSLVAGITDTQYF	TGTGCCAGCAGCTTAGTGGCGGGGATCACAGATACGCAGTATTTT
TRBD2	TRBV18	many	TRBJ2-7	CASSPLAGGRSYEQYF	TGTGCCAGCTCACCACTCGCGGGGGGGAGGTCCTACGAGCAGTACTTC
TRBD1	TRBV5-5	NA	TRBJ2-5	CASSGRDSLQETQYF	TGTGCCAGCAGCGGCCGGGACAGCTTACAAGAGACCCAGTACTTC
TRBD1	TRBV6-2/TRBV6-3	NA	TRBJ1-6	CASSEAVGDRDNSPLHF	TGTGCCAGCAGTGAAGCAGTAGGAGACAGGGATAATTCACCCCTCCACTTT